These T cell receptor beta chains were read from a single sample in a study of blood T cell repertoires in COVID-19. Profiling relied on immunoSEQ multiplex PCR, and the TCRdb table lists in-frame clones only, not all of them. The table includes about 150,000 clones, around 90% detected once. The sequencing input was peripheral blood. Every receptor here comes from a man in his fifties with acute or convalescent COVID-19. Both conserved end residues are part of each CDR3. Each record gives: clone size, D gene, V gene, J gene, CDR3 length, CDR3 protein, CDR3 DNA. D genes are given only for firm matches. Only some rows state a clone size, as once, few, many or a class for expanded clones.

clone_size: .
d_call: .
v_call: TRBV28
j_call: TRBJ2-3
cdr3_length: 14
cdr3_aa: CATSPRPSTDTQYF
cdr3_nt: TGTGCCACCTCCCCCCGTCCTAGCACAGATACGCAGTATTTT

clone_size: .
d_call: .
v_call: TRBV7-9
j_call: TRBJ1-1
cdr3_length: 12
cdr3_aa: CASSSVNTEAFF
cdr3_nt: TGTGCCAGCAGCTCTGTGAACACTGAAGCTTTCTTT

clone_size: .
d_call: TRBD2
v_call: TRBV5-1
j_call: TRBJ2-3
cdr3_length: 16
cdr3_aa: CASSDATSGGPDTQYF
cdr3_nt: TGCGCCAGCAGCGACGCGACTAGCGGGGGGCCAGATACGCAGTATTTT

clone_size: .
d_call: .
v_call: TRBV18
j_call: TRBJ1-1
cdr3_length: 13
cdr3_aa: CASSPRRGGEAFF
cdr3_nt: TGTGCCAGCTCACCCCGGCGGGGGGGCGAAGCTTTCTTT

clone_size: .
d_call: .
v_call: TRBV5-6
j_call: TRBJ1-4
cdr3_length: 15
cdr3_aa: CASSLVAATNEKLFF
cdr3_nt: TGTGCCAGCAGCTTGGTAGCAGCAACCAATGAAAAACTGTTTTTT

clone_size: .
d_call: .
v_call: TRBV20-1
j_call: TRBJ2-5
cdr3_length: 11
cdr3_aa: CSARTVRSQYF
cdr3_nt: TGCAGTGCTAGAACTGTGAGGTCCCAGTACTTC

clone_size: .
d_call: TRBD1
v_call: TRBV7-8
j_call: TRBJ1-2
cdr3_length: 14
cdr3_aa: CASSLAGTGEGYTF
cdr3_nt: TGTGCCAGCAGCTTAGCAGGGACAGGGGAAGGCTACACCTTC

clone_size: .
d_call: TRBD1
v_call: TRBV30
j_call: TRBJ1-4
cdr3_length: 16
cdr3_aa: CAWSPDRARINEKLFF
cdr3_nt: TGTGCCTGGAGTCCGGACAGGGCGCGGATTAATGAAAAACTGTTTTTT

clone_size: few
d_call: TRBD2
v_call: TRBV7-9
j_call: TRBJ2-1
cdr3_length: 18
cdr3_aa: CASSLGGTGTSGRGKQFF
cdr3_nt: TGTGCCAGCAGCTTAGGGGGAACCGGGACTAGCGGGAGGGGAAAGCAGTTCTTC

clone_size: .
d_call: .
v_call: TRBV7-2
j_call: TRBJ1-2
cdr3_length: 12
cdr3_aa: CASSLVRQGYTF
cdr3_nt: TGTGCCAGCAGCTTAGTGAGACAGGGCTACACCTTC

clone_size: .
d_call: .
v_call: TRBV5-1
j_call: TRBJ2-2
cdr3_length: 14
cdr3_aa: CASSLVRSSGELFF
cdr3_nt: TGCGCCAGCAGCTTGGTACGAAGTAGCGGGGAGCTGTTTTTT

clone_size: once
d_call: TRBD1
v_call: TRBV7-2
j_call: TRBJ1-5
cdr3_length: 14
cdr3_aa: CASSSGQGNQPQHF
cdr3_nt: TGTGCCAGCAGCTCGGGACAGGGGAATCAGCCCCAGCATTTT

clone_size: .
d_call: .
v_call: TRBV10-2
j_call: TRBJ2-1
cdr3_length: 17
cdr3_aa: CASSGPRGVGHHNEQFF
cdr3_nt: TGCGCCAGCAGCGGGCCTCGTGGGGTGGGACACCACAATGAGCAGTTCTTC

clone_size: .
d_call: .
v_call: TRBV7-8
j_call: TRBJ1-5
cdr3_length: 17
cdr3_aa: CASSFNTLLYSNQPQHF
cdr3_nt: TGTGCCAGCAGCTTCAATACTCTTCTGTATAGCAATCAGCCCCAGCATTTT

clone_size: .
d_call: TRBD1
v_call: TRBV13
j_call: TRBJ2-1
cdr3_length: 18
cdr3_aa: CASSFGTGGTRGLREQFF
cdr3_nt: TGTGCCAGCAGCTTCGGGACAGGGGGGACTAGGGGGTTGCGTGAGCAGTTCTTC

clone_size: .
d_call: TRBD1
v_call: TRBV28
j_call: TRBJ1-5
cdr3_length: 13
cdr3_aa: CAIATGGLQPQHF
cdr3_nt: TGTGCCATCGCTACAGGGGGCCTTCAGCCCCAGCATTTT

clone_size: .
d_call: TRBD1
v_call: TRBV11-2
j_call: TRBJ2-7
cdr3_length: 16
cdr3_aa: CASSLGRTGGTYEQYF
cdr3_nt: TGTGCCAGCAGCTTAGGGAGGACAGGGGGAACCTACGAGCAGTACTTC

clone_size: .
d_call: TRBD2
v_call: TRBV4-1
j_call: TRBJ2-2
cdr3_length: 16
cdr3_aa: CASSQVSGSRTGELFF
cdr3_nt: TGCGCCAGCAGCCAAGTTAGCGGGAGCAGAACCGGGGAGCTGTTTTTT

clone_size: .
d_call: TRBD1
v_call: TRBV5-4
j_call: TRBJ2-5
cdr3_length: 14
cdr3_aa: CASRLQGVEETQYF
cdr3_nt: TGTGCCAGCAGGCTACAGGGGGTGGAGGAGACCCAGTACTTC

clone_size: once
d_call: TRBD1
v_call: TRBV4-1
j_call: TRBJ1-1
cdr3_length: 14
cdr3_aa: CASSQGTGATEAFF
cdr3_nt: TGCGCCAGCAGCCAGGGGACAGGGGCGACTGAAGCTTTCTTT

clone_size: .
d_call: TRBD1
v_call: TRBV18
j_call: TRBJ1-1
cdr3_length: 13
cdr3_aa: CASSRQGDTEAFF
cdr3_nt: TGTGCCAGCTCACGTCAGGGGGACACTGAAGCTTTCTTT

clone_size: .
d_call: TRBD1
v_call: TRBV27
j_call: TRBJ1-5
cdr3_length: 16
cdr3_aa: CASSLFGQGAGQPQHF
cdr3_nt: TGTGCCAGCAGTCTTTTCGGACAGGGGGCTGGTCAGCCCCAGCATTTT

clone_size: once
d_call: .
v_call: TRBV3-1/TRBV3-2
j_call: TRBJ1-1
cdr3_length: 14
cdr3_aa: CASSFQDRDTEAFF
cdr3_nt: TGTGCCAGCAGCTTTCAGGACAGAGACACTGAAGCTTTCTTT

clone_size: .
d_call: .
v_call: TRBV10-3
j_call: TRBJ2-7
cdr3_length: 14
cdr3_aa: CAISDSYQSSEQYF
cdr3_nt: TGTGCCATCAGTGACAGTTATCAATCTTCCGAGCAGTACTTC

clone_size: .
d_call: TRBD1
v_call: TRBV7-8
j_call: TRBJ2-1
cdr3_length: 15
cdr3_aa: CASSRDSFSYNEQFF
cdr3_nt: TGTGCCAGCAGCCGGGACAGCTTCTCCTACAATGAGCAGTTCTTC

clone_size: .
d_call: TRBD1
v_call: TRBV18
j_call: TRBJ2-6
cdr3_length: 15
cdr3_aa: CASSQGAVGANVLTF
cdr3_nt: TGTGCCAGCTCCCAGGGGGCGGTGGGGGCCAACGTCCTGACTTTC

clone_size: .
d_call: .
v_call: TRBV7-3
j_call: TRBJ2-1
cdr3_length: 12
cdr3_aa: CASSLDGNEQFF
cdr3_nt: TGTGCCAGCAGCTTAGACGGGAATGAGCAGTTCTTC

clone_size: .
d_call: .
v_call: TRBV6-2/TRBV6-3
j_call: TRBJ2-5
cdr3_length: 14
cdr3_aa: CASSYSTREETQYF
cdr3_nt: TGTGCCAGCAGTTACTCGACTAGGGAAGAGACCCAGTACTTC

clone_size: once
d_call: TRBD1
v_call: TRBV2
j_call: TRBJ1-5
cdr3_length: 15
cdr3_aa: CASSEDRGTWQPQHF
cdr3_nt: TGTGCCAGCAGTGAGGACAGGGGGACCTGGCAGCCCCAGCATTTT

clone_size: few
d_call: .
v_call: TRBV10-1
j_call: TRBJ2-7
cdr3_length: 14
cdr3_aa: CASSDSRMPYEQYF
cdr3_nt: TGCGCCAGCAGTGATTCTAGGATGCCCTACGAGCAGTACTTC

clone_size: .
d_call: .
v_call: TRBV14
j_call: TRBJ1-2
cdr3_length: 14
cdr3_aa: CASSRIGRTGGYTF
cdr3_nt: TGTGCCAGCAGCCGTATTGGGAGAACAGGGGGCTACACCTTC

clone_size: .
d_call: TRBD2
v_call: TRBV19
j_call: TRBJ2-7
cdr3_length: 15
cdr3_aa: CASSAASGFSYEQYF
cdr3_nt: TGTGCCAGTAGTGCGGCTAGCGGGTTTTCCTACGAGCAGTACTTC

clone_size: few
d_call: .
v_call: TRBV11-2
j_call: TRBJ2-1
cdr3_length: 15
cdr3_aa: CASSRGWSSHNEQFF
cdr3_nt: TGTGCCAGCAGCCGGGGGTGGAGTTCCCACAATGAGCAGTTCTTC

clone_size: .
d_call: .
v_call: TRBV3-1/TRBV3-2
j_call: TRBJ2-5
cdr3_length: 13
cdr3_aa: CASCLLRQETQYF
cdr3_nt: TGTGCCAGCTGCCTCCTCAGACAAGAGACCCAGTACTTC

clone_size: .
d_call: TRBD2
v_call: TRBV5-1
j_call: TRBJ2-5
cdr3_length: 16
cdr3_aa: CASSLQPSGRGETQYF
cdr3_nt: TGCGCCAGCAGCTTGCAACCTAGCGGGAGGGGGGAGACCCAGTACTTC

clone_size: .
d_call: TRBD1
v_call: TRBV27
j_call: TRBJ1-1
cdr3_length: 13
cdr3_aa: CASSYTGGAAAFF
cdr3_nt: TGTGCCAGCAGTTACACAGGGGGCGCCGCAGCTTTCTTT